A selection of T cell receptor beta chains follows, all from one sample in a study of blood T cell repertoires in COVID-19. The repertoire was sequenced with immunoSEQ multiplex PCR; TCRdb's copy has only in-frame clones and lacks some. This sample has approximately 70,000 clones, with roughly 90% found just once. Sequencing input: peripheral blood. All receptors come from a man in his fifties with COVID-19, enrolled during active disease. The CDR3 runs from the conserved cysteine through the conserved F or W. A D gene is named only where the DNA matches it firmly.

TRBV11-2,TRBJ2-6,-,CASSEEGWGQSSGANVLTF
TRBV19,TRBJ1-5,TRBD1,CASSRTGNDQPQHF
TRBV6-2/TRBV6-3,TRBJ2-7,TRBD2,CASSYSRGLAGTYEQYF
TRBV15,TRBJ2-2,TRBD1,CATKQGANTGELFF
TRBV30,TRBJ1-1,TRBD1,CAWSLNRGRKAFF
TRBV28,TRBJ1-5,TRBD1,CASRPDRGSSQPQHF
TRBV7-9,TRBJ1-2,-,CASFNLQGKDGYTF
TRBV3-1/TRBV3-2,TRBJ2-1,-,CASRQESAKEQFF
TRBV19,TRBJ2-1,-,CASSMANEQFF
TRBV14,TRBJ2-1,-,CASSQATAAEQFF
TRBV5-1,TRBJ2-2,-,CASTRENTGELFF
TRBV7-2,TRBJ2-2,TRBD1,CASSQQTGVVTGELFF
TRBV29-1,TRBJ2-1,-,CSVASSGDYNEQFF
TRBV7-3,TRBJ2-2,TRBD2,CASSQGTSGNTGELFF
TRBV5-1,TRBJ2-4,-,CASSLEGVMSNIQYF
TRBV9,TRBJ1-2,-,CASSVAGAANGYTF
TRBV5-6,TRBJ2-5,TRBD1,CASSSPPRGQGKGETQYF
TRBV9,TRBJ1-6,TRBD1,CASSAVTGPNSPLHF
TRBV28,TRBJ2-7,TRBD2,CASSYLPTAGGTSDEQYF
TRBV18,TRBJ1-1,-,CASSPISGGGDTEAFF
TRBV14,TRBJ1-6,-,CASSQDLAAPLHF
TRBV19,TRBJ1-5,-,CASSTADPTLQGSNQPQHF
TRBV10-1,TRBJ2-5,-,CASSDTTDQETQYF
TRBV5-4,TRBJ2-2,TRBD1,CASSSQGMNPGGELFF
TRBV7-2,TRBJ2-3,TRBD2,CASSSRTSGRLDTQYF
TRBV12-3/TRBV12-4,TRBJ2-4,-,CASSRGKNIQYF
TRBV30,TRBJ2-2,TRBD2,CAWARTSLGTGELFF
TRBV4-3,TRBJ1-4,-,CASSQQRNEKLFF
TRBV20-1,TRBJ2-7,TRBD2,CSAGRGWEQYF
TRBV3-1/TRBV3-2,TRBJ2-2,TRBD2,CASSQDPGLAGSGELFF
TRBV19,TRBJ2-3,TRBD2,CASSPSTSGRARDTQYF
TRBV27,TRBJ2-2,TRBD1,CASSLFTTTRRGLGTGELFF
TRBV7-7,TRBJ2-3,-,CASSLTGAGGDTQYF
TRBV7-9,TRBJ1-6,TRBD1,CASSRGQGSSPLHF
TRBV11-3,TRBJ2-7,-,CASSLEGGEGHEQYF
TRBV5-1,TRBJ1-2,-,CASSLGEYGYTF
TRBV10-3,TRBJ2-2,TRBD1,CAISESGTGNAGELFF